This T cell receptor beta chain was captured by sequencing in a study of blood T cells in healthy people across ages. V was shortened by 2 bases and J by 0 bases, with 9 bases between the two germline ends. Germline assignment: CDR1 MNHEY and CDR2 SVGEGT. There are 15 residues in the CDR3. A J-beta primer mix and a sample-barcoded 5' primer were used in a second PCR of about 7 to 12 cycles. At least 2.5 million CDR3-containing paired-end reads were obtained per sample. MiXCR, applied by TCRdb to the 5' RACE reads, yields one record per CDR3 protein. The profile shows around 520,000 distinct CDR3 sequences, around a quarter of them singletons. The data also belong to a second study, concerning T cells of mothers and their children.

The source material was blood. This receptor was obtained from a boy aged 2 to 10 in good health. V is TRBV6-2 or TRBV6-3 and J is TRBJ2-3; a possible D gene is TRBD1 (5 bases). CDR3 DNA sequence: TGTGCCAGCAGTTACGACAGCACTAGCACAGATACGCAGTATTTT. The encoded protein is CASSYDSTSTDTQYF.